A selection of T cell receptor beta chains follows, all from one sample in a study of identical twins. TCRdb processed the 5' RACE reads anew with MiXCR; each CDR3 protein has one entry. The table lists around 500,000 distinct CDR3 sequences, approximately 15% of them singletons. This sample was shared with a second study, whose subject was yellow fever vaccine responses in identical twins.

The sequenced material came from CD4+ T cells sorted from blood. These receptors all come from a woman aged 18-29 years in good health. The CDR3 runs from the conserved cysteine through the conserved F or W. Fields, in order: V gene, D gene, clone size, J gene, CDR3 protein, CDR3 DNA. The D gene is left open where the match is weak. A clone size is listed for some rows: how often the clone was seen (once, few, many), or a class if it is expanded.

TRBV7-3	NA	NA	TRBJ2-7	CASSLGPGDPYEQYF	TGTGCCAGCAGCTTAGGGCCAGGGGACCCCTACGAGCAGTACTTC
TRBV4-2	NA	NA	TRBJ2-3	CASSQDPGTTSTDTQYF	TGTGCCAGCAGCCAGGACCCGGGAACCACTAGCACAGATACGCAGTATTTT
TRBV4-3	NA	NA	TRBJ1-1	CASSQGRGMNTEAFF	TGCGCCAGCAGCCAAGGTCGGGGCATGAACACTGAAGCTTTCTTT
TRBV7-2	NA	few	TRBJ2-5	CASSFSGAGNQETQYF	TGTGCCAGCAGCTTTTCGGGTGCAGGGAATCAAGAGACCCAGTACTTC
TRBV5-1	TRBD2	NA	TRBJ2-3	CASLYPGGGRGSDTQYF	TGCGCCAGCCTTTACCCGGGAGGGGGACGGGGGTCAGATACGCAGTATTTT
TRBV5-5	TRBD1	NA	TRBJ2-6	CASDRGSSGANVLTF	TGTGCCAGTGACAGGGGGTCGTCTGGGGCCAACGTCCTGACTTTC
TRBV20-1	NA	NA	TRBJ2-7	CSAAGSIYEQYF	TGCAGTGCCGCAGGGTCCATCTACGAGCAGTACTTC
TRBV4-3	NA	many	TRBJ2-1	CASSQGSGRDEQFF	TGCGCCAGCAGCCAGGGGAGCGGACGGGATGAGCAGTTCTTC
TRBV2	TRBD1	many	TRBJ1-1	CASRKGQTANTEAFF	TGTGCCAGCAGAAAGGGACAGACGGCGAACACTGAAGCTTTCTTT
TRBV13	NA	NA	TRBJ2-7	CASRKGVGEQYF	TGTGCCAGCAGAAAAGGAGTAGGCGAGCAGTACTTC
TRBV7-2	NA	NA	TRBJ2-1	CASSLVVRVANEQFF	TGTGCCAGCAGCTTAGTTGTTAGGGTGGCAAATGAGCAGTTCTTC
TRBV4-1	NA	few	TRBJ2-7	CASSRDTVFSYEQYF	TGCGCCAGCAGCCGGGACACCGTATTCTCCTACGAGCAGTACTTC
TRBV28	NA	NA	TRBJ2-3	CASLLGGTDTQYF	TGTGCCAGCCTTTTGGGGGGTACAGATACGCAGTATTTT
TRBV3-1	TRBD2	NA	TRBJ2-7	CASSQGASGSHEQYF	TGTGCCAGCAGCCAAGGAGCTAGCGGGAGCCACGAGCAGTACTTC
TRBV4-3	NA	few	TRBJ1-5	CASSQEVTHQPQHF	TGCGCCAGCAGCCAAGAGGTGACGCATCAGCCCCAGCATTTT
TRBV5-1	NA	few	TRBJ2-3	CASSYQTGGTDTQYF	TGCGCCAGCAGCTACCAGACAGGAGGCACAGATACGCAGTATTTT
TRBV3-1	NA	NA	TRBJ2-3	CASGQTGSSTDTQYF	TGTGCCAGCGGCCAAACAGGGTCGAGCACAGATACGCAGTATTTT
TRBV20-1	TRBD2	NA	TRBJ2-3	CSVPGWDQRLAWTDTQYF	TGCAGTGTCCCTGGTTGGGATCAGAGACTAGCGTGGACAGATACGCAGTATTTT
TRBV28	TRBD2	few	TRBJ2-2	CASSSGTSQNTGELFF	TGTGCCAGCAGTTCAGGGACTAGCCAGAACACCGGGGAGCTGTTTTTT
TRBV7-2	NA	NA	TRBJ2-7	CASSFGDIPYEQYF	TGTGCCAGCAGCTTCGGAGACATTCCCTACGAGCAGTACTTC
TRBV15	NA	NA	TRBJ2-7	CATSRANRVEQYF	TGTGCCACCAGCAGAGCAAACAGGGTCGAGCAGTACTTC
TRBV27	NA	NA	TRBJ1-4	CASSLQGLGEKLFF	TGTGCCAGCAGTTTACAGGGATTAGGCGAAAAACTGTTTTTT
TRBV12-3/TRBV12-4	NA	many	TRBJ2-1	CASRRQYNEQFF	TGTGCCAGCAGAAGACAGTACAATGAGCAGTTCTTC
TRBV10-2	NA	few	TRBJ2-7	CASSKGTQYF	TGCGCCAGCAGTAAAGGCACTCAGTACTTC
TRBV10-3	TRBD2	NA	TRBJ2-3	CAIDSGGTDTQYF	TGTGCCATAGATAGCGGGGGCACAGATACGCAGTATTTT
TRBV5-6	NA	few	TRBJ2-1	CASSLQGSNEQFF	TGTGCCAGCAGCTTACAGGGAAGCAATGAGCAGTTCTTC
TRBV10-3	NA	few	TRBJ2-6	CAISDPRGPGANVLTF	TGTGCCATCAGTGACCCCAGGGGCCCTGGGGCCAACGTCCTGACTTTC
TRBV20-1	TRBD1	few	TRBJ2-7	CSARVDREQYF	TGCAGTGCTAGAGTGGACAGGGAGCAGTACTTC
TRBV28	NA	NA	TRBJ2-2	CASCKTDTRGELFF	TGTGCCAGCTGTAAGACGGACACCAGGGGGGAGCTGTTTTTT
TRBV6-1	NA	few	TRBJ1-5	CASMKGGNQPQHF	TGTGCCAGCATGAAAGGGGGCAATCAGCCCCAGCATTTT
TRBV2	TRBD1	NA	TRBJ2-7	CASQTTGDLYEQYF	TGTGCCAGCCAGACGACAGGGGACCTTTACGAGCAGTACTTC
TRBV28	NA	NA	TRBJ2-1	CASSRIGGYGSYNEQFF	TGTGCCAGCAGTCGTATCGGGGGCTACGGGTCCTACAATGAGCAGTTCTTC
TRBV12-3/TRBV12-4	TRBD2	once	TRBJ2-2	CTLSFTSGRPPNTGELFF	TGTACCCTCAGTTTCACTAGCGGGAGGCCCCCGAACACCGGGGAGCTGTTTTTT
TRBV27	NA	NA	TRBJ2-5	CASSWSGAETQYF	TGTGCCAGCAGTTGGTCGGGGGCAGAGACCCAGTACTTC
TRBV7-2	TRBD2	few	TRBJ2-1	CASSLAIAGSNEQFF	TGTGCCAGCAGCTTAGCTATAGCGGGATCCAATGAGCAGTTCTTC
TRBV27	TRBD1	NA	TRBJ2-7	CASSLVWTGWNEQYF	TGTGCCAGCAGTTTAGTCTGGACAGGGTGGAACGAGCAGTACTTC
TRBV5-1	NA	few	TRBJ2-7	CASSPLSGRGSYEQYF	TGCGCCAGCAGCCCCCTGAGCGGGCGCGGGTCCTACGAGCAGTACTTC
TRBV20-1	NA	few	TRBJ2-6	CSARKQRTSGANVLTF	TGCAGTGCTAGGAAACAGAGAACCTCTGGGGCCAACGTCCTGACTTTC
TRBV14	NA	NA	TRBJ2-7	CASSQGDATPPAFYEQYF	TGTGCCAGCAGCCAGGGGGACGCAACACCTCCAGCCTTCTACGAGCAGTACTTC
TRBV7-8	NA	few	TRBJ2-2	CASSLAAPYTGELFF	TGTGCCAGCAGCTTAGCGGCTCCTTACACCGGGGAGCTGTTTTTT
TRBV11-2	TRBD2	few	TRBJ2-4	CASSPAGGAKNIQYF	TGTGCCAGCAGCCCAGCGGGAGGAGCCAAAAACATTCAGTACTTC
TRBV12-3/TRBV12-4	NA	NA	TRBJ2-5	CASSIDTDQETQYF	TGTGCCAGCAGCATAGACACCGACCAAGAGACCCAGTACTTC
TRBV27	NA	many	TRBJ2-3	CASSRGATLSTDTQYF	TGTGCCAGCAGCCGGGGGGCCACCCTAAGCACAGATACGCAGTATTTT